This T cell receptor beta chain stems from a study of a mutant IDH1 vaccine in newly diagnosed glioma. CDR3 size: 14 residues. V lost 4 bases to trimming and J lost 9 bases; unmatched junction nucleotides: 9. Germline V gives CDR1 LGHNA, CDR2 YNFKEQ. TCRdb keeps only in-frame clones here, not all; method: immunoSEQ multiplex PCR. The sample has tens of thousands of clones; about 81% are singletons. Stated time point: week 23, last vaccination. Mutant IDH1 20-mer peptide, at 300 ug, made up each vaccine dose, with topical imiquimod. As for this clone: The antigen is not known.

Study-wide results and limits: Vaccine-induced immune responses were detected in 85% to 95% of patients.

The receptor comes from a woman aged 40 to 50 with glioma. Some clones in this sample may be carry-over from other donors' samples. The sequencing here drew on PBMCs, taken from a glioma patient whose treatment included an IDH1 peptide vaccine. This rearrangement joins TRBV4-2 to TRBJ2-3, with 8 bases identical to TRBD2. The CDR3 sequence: CASSPRGGPGTQYF. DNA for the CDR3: TGTGCCAGCAGCCCACGCGGGGGGCCGGGGACGCAGTATTTT.